Shown below are 8 T cell receptor beta chains from a single sample sequenced in a study of vaccination and CD4 T cells after COVID-19. The sample's treatment: approximately 11-day PBMC culture with coronavirus spike peptide pools or control peptides (ViraFEST assay). Investigators obtained the unexposed donor's CD4+ T cells before the COVID-19 pandemic (2011-2018). The Oncomine TCR Beta short-read assay sequenced DNA from cultured CD4+ T cells. From CD4+ T cells that had been cultured, genomic DNA was extracted. MiXCR was run by TCRdb on the PCR reads, yielding one entry per CDR3 protein. There are around 9,100 distinct CDR3 sequences in the sample; less than 45% occur only once, and less than 25% lies in the top ten. These receptors have no identified antigens. What was sequenced was CD4+ T cells from blood, cultured in vitro. These receptors were collected from a human donor in good health.

A single count supports this clonotype. This sequence joins TRBV24-1 and TRBJ2-1; D gene ambiguous. CDR3 length equals 11 residues. Trimming cost V 4 bases and J 7 bases, with 4 bases left between them. Germline V gene data show CDR1 as KGHDR and CDR2 as SFDVKD. This CDR3 reads CATSERNEQFF. The CDR3 DNA is TGTGCCACCAGTGAGCGGAATGAGCAGTTCTTC.

The chain links TRBV6-1 to TRBJ2-3, with 8 bases identical to TRBD2. CDR1 and CDR2 from the germline V gene are MNHNS and SASEGT. V lost 6 bases and J lost 2; bases outside the gene matches: 10. The CDR3 consists of 16 residues. The CDR3 protein is CASSAFAGGVTDTQYF. The CDR3 DNA reads as TGTGCCAGCAGCGCCTTCGCGGGGGGTGTCACAGATACGCAGTATTTT.

The chain combines TRBV28 with TRBJ2-5; 7 positions match TRBD1. The CDR3 covers 12 residues. Germline-derived CDR1 and CDR2 are MDHEN and SYDVKM. Trimming removed 3 bases from V and 9 bases from J; junction bases left unmatched: 4. CDR3 bases: TGTGCCAGCAGTTTGTCCGACAGGGCCCAGTACTTC. Translation: CASSLSDRAQYF.

The V call is TRBV20-1, the J call TRBJ2-7; no definite D call. The germline V gene encodes CDR1 DFQATT and CDR2 SNEGSKA (reference sequence). The length of the CDR3 is 12 residues. Trimming pared 2 bases from V and 5 bases from J, leaving 10 bases between. The CDR3 coding sequence is TGCAGTGCTAGAATCTCAGCCAACGAGCAGTACTTC. This codes for CSARISANEQYF.

This clonotype has only a few counts. The chain joins TRBV19 to TRBJ1-1, with D perhaps matching TRBD1 (6 bases). CDR3 length: 14 amino acids. From germline, CDR1 is LNHDA and CDR2 SQIVND (reference sequence). The V and J ends lost 6 bases and 5 bases respectively, with 16 bases between them. Here the CDR3 reads CASRIQDRETEAFF. The CDR3 coding sequence is TGTGCCAGTAGGATCCAGGACAGAGAGACTGAAGCTTTCTTT.

This clonotype is a singleton in its sample. The chain's CDR3 is CASSFRPQGGYTF. CDR3 in DNA: TGTGCCAGCAGTTTTCGGCCCCAAGGTGGCTACACCTTC. J is TRBJ1-2 and V is TRBV12-3 or TRBV12-4; D ambiguous. This CDR3 region has 13 residues. With 3 bases removed from V and 7 bases from J, the gap between germline ends came to 12 bases.

This clonotype has just a few counts. The chain links TRBV12-1 to TRBJ2-1; the listed D gene, TRBD2, was not tested against the DNA. TRBV12-1 is recorded as a pseudogene. The CDR3 runs 22 residues. CDR3 nucleotides: TGTGCCAGCAGCCCCCCTGGACTAGCGGGAGACCCTATAGATACCTCCTACAATGAGCAGTTCTTC. Protein: CASSPPGLAGDPIDTSYNEQFF.

This clonotype has just a few counts. The V gene is TRBV7-2, the J gene TRBJ2-3; TRBD2 agrees at 15 bases. The V and J ends lost 5 bases and 4 bases, in that order; junction bases with no gene match: 13. The CDR3 length is 19 residues. Per the germline V gene, CDR1 is SGHTA and CDR2 is FQGNSA. This chain's CDR3 is CASSPSGGLAGGSADTQYF. The CDR3 coding sequence is TGTGCCAGCAGCCCCTCAGGGGGACTAGCGGGAGGTAGCGCAGATACGCAGTATTTT.